The 3 T cell receptor beta chains in this list originate from one sample, sequenced in a study of blood T cells in healthy people across ages. A sample-barcoded 5' primer and a J-beta primer mix were used in a second PCR of about 7 to 12 cycles. MiXCR, applied by TCRdb to the 5' RACE reads, yields one record per CDR3 protein. The sample has some 1.7 million distinct CDR3 sequences, 25% to 30% seen once. The sample taken for sequencing was blood. Every receptor here comes from a woman aged 30 to 39 in good health.

This clonotype has a count of ten or more. The chain is built from TRBV4-1 and TRBJ2-7; D uncertain. V was shortened by 1 base and J by 2 bases, with 9 bases between the two germline ends. Germline assignment: CDR1 MGHRA and CDR2 YSYEKL. The CDR3 has 14 residues. Here the CDR3 reads CASSQVGSPYEQYF. The CDR3, as DNA: TGCGCCAGCAGCCAAGTAGGGTCCCCCTACGAGCAGTACTTC.

V usage is TRBV10-3 and J usage is TRBJ2-7; 9 bases match TRBD2. The junction had 0 bases not matched to a gene; V was cut back by 6 bases and J by 0 bases. This CDR3 contains 13 residues. Germline CDR1 and CDR2: ENHRY and SYGVKD. DNA of the CDR3: TGTGCCATCAGAGCGGGGGGCTCCTACGAGCAGTACTTC. Its translation: CAIRAGGSYEQYF.

This clonotype has ten or more counts. The chain employs TRBV12-3 or TRBV12-4 and TRBJ2-7; the D gene is possibly TRBD1 (6 bases). V was trimmed by 5 bases and J by 3 bases, leaving 17 bases between them. CDR3 length equals 15 residues. CDR3 bases: TGTGCCAGCAGTCCCAGGGGACACCTAAACTACGAGCAGTACTTC. It encodes CASSPRGHLNYEQYF.